In its sample, the clone carrying this T cell receptor beta chain was seen many times. Amplification from RNA transcripts yielded the TCR beta CDR3 regions. RT-PCR was first run with HTBI primers, then multiplex PCR in a second round. One entry per CDR3 protein, called by TCRdb with MiXCR from the multiplex PCR reads. Among 200,000 to 250,000 distinct CDR3 sequences listed, around 28% were seen once. The sample is drawn from a study of Graves' ophthalmopathy and Graves' hyperthyroidism. This CDR3 spans 13 amino acids. The germline gives CDR1 MNHEY, CDR2 SVGEGT. Germline trimming cut 6 bases from V and 9 bases from J; bases unmatched to any gene: 6.

The gene calls are TRBV6-2 or TRBV6-3 and TRBJ2-4, with TRBD1 identical over 9 bases. The clonotype originates from a man aged 45 to 65 with Graves' ophthalmopathy. Sequenced input: peripheral blood. CDR3 sequence reads: CASRPGQGVIQYF. CDR3 nucleotides: TGTGCCAGCAGGCCGGGACAGGGAGTCATTCAGTACTTC.